The entry below gives a single TCR beta chain sequence along with its context. The antigen is unknown. This CDR3 spans 14 amino acids. Germline CDR1 and CDR2: LNHDA and SQIVND (reference sequence). The V and J ends lost 4 bases and 9 bases, in that order; junction bases with no gene match: 7. These data come from a study of T-cell reconstitution after alpha-beta-depleted transplantation in children. Study-level findings and limits: At one year after transplant, newly produced T cells mostly accounted for T-cell counts and diversity. Surviving recipient T cells and thymic progenitors underlay high day-60 TCRbeta diversity in some patients. Several hundred expanded graft clones reportedly were the source of alpha-beta T cells about two months after transplant.

Preparing the TCRbeta library involved the use of unique molecular identifiers. TCRdb re-derived calls from the PCR reads in MiXCR, one entry per CDR3 protein. The sample lists about 350,000 distinct CDR3 sequences, around 15% occurring once. The TCR sequence derives from a male patient aged 2 to 10 who had a stem cell transplant for acute lymphoblastic leukemia, so the T cells may come from the graft donor. The sample here was PBMCs, mostly from graft donor cells, taken 360 days after TCRalphabeta/CD19-depleted stem cell transplant. This chain connects TRBV19 to TRBJ2-1; the match to TRBD2 covers 9 bases. CDR3 in DNA: TGTGCCAGTAGTACCTTAGCGGGAGCCAGTGAGCAGTTCTTC. It codes for CASSTLAGASEQFF.